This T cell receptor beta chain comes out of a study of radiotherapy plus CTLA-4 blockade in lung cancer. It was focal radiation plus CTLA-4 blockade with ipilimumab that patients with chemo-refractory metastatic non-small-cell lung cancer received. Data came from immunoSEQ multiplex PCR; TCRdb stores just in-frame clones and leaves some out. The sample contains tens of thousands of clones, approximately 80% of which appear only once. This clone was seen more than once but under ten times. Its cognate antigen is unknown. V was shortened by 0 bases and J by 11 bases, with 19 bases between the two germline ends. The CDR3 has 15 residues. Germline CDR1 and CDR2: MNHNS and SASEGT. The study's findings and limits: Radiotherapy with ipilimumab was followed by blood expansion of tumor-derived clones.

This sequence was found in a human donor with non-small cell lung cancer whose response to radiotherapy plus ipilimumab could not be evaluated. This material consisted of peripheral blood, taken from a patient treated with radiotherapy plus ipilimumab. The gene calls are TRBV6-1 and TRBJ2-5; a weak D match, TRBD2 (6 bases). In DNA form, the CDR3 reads TGTGCCAGCAGTGAAGCGTCGGCGGGGTTGGGGGAGCAGTACTTC. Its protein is CASSEASAGLGEQYF.